Listed below are T cell receptor beta chains from one sample, sequenced in a study of T cell changes during pregnancy in multiple sclerosis. Using immunoSEQ multiplex PCR, the repertoire was profiled, and TCRdb retains in-frame clones only, with some absent. The sample records about 69,000 clones, roughly 90% being singletons. The material was peripheral blood, obtained in the third trimester of pregnancy. The receptors come from a female donor with multiple sclerosis, enrolled in a pregnancy study. Both conserved end residues are part of each CDR3. A D gene is named only where the DNA matches it firmly. Clone size is not always given. Where it is, it says once, few, many or a class for expanded clones.

abundance: few
v_gene: TRBV28
d_gene: TRBD1
j_gene: TRBJ2-7
CDR3nt: TGTGCCAGCACCTCCCTGGGGAGCAGGGGGTACGAGCAGTACTTC
CDR3aa: CASTSLGSRGYEQYF

abundance: -
v_gene: TRBV6-6
d_gene: -
j_gene: TRBJ2-5
CDR3nt: TGTGCCAGCAGTTACCAGGGGACGGGAGAGACCCAGTACTTC
CDR3aa: CASSYQGTGETQYF

abundance: -
v_gene: TRBV19
d_gene: -
j_gene: TRBJ1-3
CDR3nt: TGTGCCAGTAGTCGGCCCCGGGGTCCCTCTGGAAACACCATATATTTT
CDR3aa: CASSRPRGPSGNTIYF

abundance: -
v_gene: TRBV2
d_gene: -
j_gene: TRBJ1-2
CDR3nt: TGTGCCAGCGTACCTACTGGGAGATTGAGAGGCTACACCTTC
CDR3aa: CASVPTGRLRGYTF

abundance: -
v_gene: TRBV5-3
d_gene: -
j_gene: TRBJ2-7
CDR3nt: TGTGCCAGAAGCTTGGTCCGTAGGAGGTCCTCCTACGAGCAGTACTTC
CDR3aa: CARSLVRRRSSYEQYF

abundance: -
v_gene: TRBV18
d_gene: TRBD1
j_gene: TRBJ2-5
CDR3nt: TGTGCCAGCTCACCATGGACAGGGCGACCCCAAGAGACCCAGTACTTC
CDR3aa: CASSPWTGRPQETQYF

abundance: once
v_gene: TRBV11-2
d_gene: TRBD1
j_gene: TRBJ1-1
CDR3nt: TGTGCCAGCAGCTTAGGTCAAACAGGGGGCATGAACACTGAAGCTTTCTTT
CDR3aa: CASSLGQTGGMNTEAFF

abundance: -
v_gene: TRBV7-2
d_gene: -
j_gene: TRBJ2-1
CDR3nt: TGTGCCAGCAGCTTAGCGTCCGCGGCCTACAATGAGCAGTTCTTC
CDR3aa: CASSLASAAYNEQFF

abundance: -
v_gene: TRBV4-1
d_gene: TRBD2
j_gene: TRBJ2-3
CDR3nt: TGCGCCAGCAGCCAAGTGGGAGCGACTAGCGGCACAGATACGCAGTATTTT
CDR3aa: CASSQVGATSGTDTQYF

abundance: -
v_gene: TRBV9
d_gene: -
j_gene: TRBJ1-1
CDR3nt: TGTGCCAGCAGCGCCCCAGGGGCCACTGAAGCTTTCTTT
CDR3aa: CASSAPGATEAFF

abundance: -
v_gene: TRBV6-5
d_gene: -
j_gene: TRBJ1-5
CDR3nt: TGTGCCAGCAAAAGGGACATTTATAGCAATCAGCCCCAGCATTTT
CDR3aa: CASKRDIYSNQPQHF

abundance: -
v_gene: TRBV5-4
d_gene: -
j_gene: TRBJ2-1
CDR3nt: TGTGCCAGCAGCTACGAAACTAGCCTCTACAATGAGCAGTTCTTC
CDR3aa: CASSYETSLYNEQFF

abundance: -
v_gene: TRBV4-1
d_gene: -
j_gene: TRBJ1-2
CDR3nt: TGCGCCAGCAGTGGCTCAGGGTATGGCTACACCTTC
CDR3aa: CASSGSGYGYTF

abundance: -
v_gene: TRBV12-5
d_gene: -
j_gene: TRBJ2-3
CDR3nt: TGTGCTAGTGGTCCGGATGAATTGAGGGACTCACTAATCAAAGATACGCAGTATTTT
CDR3aa: CASGPDELRDSLIKDTQYF

abundance: -
v_gene: TRBV2
d_gene: TRBD1
j_gene: TRBJ1-6
CDR3nt: TGTGCCAGCACGGGACAGGGGACCCTCCACTTT
CDR3aa: CASTGQGTLHF

abundance: -
v_gene: TRBV7-9
d_gene: -
j_gene: TRBJ1-2
CDR3nt: TGTGCCTACCCCCTAGGAAACTATGGCTACACCTTC
CDR3aa: CAYPLGNYGYTF

abundance: -
v_gene: TRBV4-2
d_gene: TRBD1
j_gene: TRBJ2-1
CDR3nt: TGTGCCAGCAGCCAAGAAGGGGACAGATACAATGAGCAGTTCTTC
CDR3aa: CASSQEGDRYNEQFF

abundance: -
v_gene: TRBV4-3
d_gene: TRBD1
j_gene: TRBJ2-2
CDR3nt: TGCGCCAGCAGCCAAGATCCGGGACAGGGTTTTACCGGGGAGCTGTTTTTT
CDR3aa: CASSQDPGQGFTGELFF

abundance: -
v_gene: TRBV6-4
d_gene: -
j_gene: TRBJ2-3
CDR3nt: TGTGCCAGCAGTGAGGGGACTAGCACAGATACGCAGTATTTT
CDR3aa: CASSEGTSTDTQYF

abundance: many
v_gene: TRBV4-2
d_gene: TRBD2
j_gene: TRBJ2-1
CDR3nt: TGTGCCAGCAGCCAAGATCTGGGGGGGGGATCGGATGAGCAGTTCTTC
CDR3aa: CASSQDLGGGSDEQFF

abundance: few
v_gene: TRBV27
d_gene: -
j_gene: TRBJ2-2
CDR3nt: TGTGCCAGCAGCCAATCTCGAGGCCACGCGAACACCGGGGAGCTGTTTTTT
CDR3aa: CASSQSRGHANTGELFF

abundance: -
v_gene: TRBV29-1
d_gene: TRBD1
j_gene: TRBJ2-7
CDR3nt: TGCAGCGTTGCCCGTGGACAGGAGAATTACGAGCAGTACTTC
CDR3aa: CSVARGQENYEQYF

abundance: -
v_gene: TRBV18
d_gene: -
j_gene: TRBJ2-3
CDR3nt: TGTGCCAGCTCACCCCTTAGTGTATCAGATACGCAGTATTTT
CDR3aa: CASSPLSVSDTQYF

abundance: -
v_gene: TRBV2
d_gene: TRBD1
j_gene: TRBJ1-4
CDR3nt: TGTGCCAGCATGGACCTACAGGGGGCAAGAGAAAAACTGTTTTTT
CDR3aa: CASMDLQGAREKLFF

abundance: -
v_gene: TRBV5-6
d_gene: TRBD1
j_gene: TRBJ2-3
CDR3nt: TGTGCCAGCAGCCAGCCGGGACAGGGGAGAGATACGCAGTATTTT
CDR3aa: CASSQPGQGRDTQYF

abundance: -
v_gene: TRBV9
d_gene: TRBD2
j_gene: TRBJ2-7
CDR3nt: TGTGCCAGCAGCACCCAGACTAGCGGGTTGGAGCAGTACTTC
CDR3aa: CASSTQTSGLEQYF

abundance: once
v_gene: TRBV18
d_gene: -
j_gene: TRBJ2-5
CDR3nt: TGTGCCAGCTCACCTTTCAGGACTCAAGAGACCCAGTACTTC
CDR3aa: CASSPFRTQETQYF

abundance: -
v_gene: TRBV6-6
d_gene: -
j_gene: TRBJ1-2
CDR3nt: TGTGCCAGCACTGTCAGTAACTATGGCTACACCTTC
CDR3aa: CASTVSNYGYTF

abundance: -
v_gene: TRBV11-2
d_gene: -
j_gene: TRBJ1-1
CDR3nt: TGTGCCAGCAGCCGGGGTCTGGGCGGGGGCACTGAAGCTTTCTTT
CDR3aa: CASSRGLGGGTEAFF

abundance: -
v_gene: TRBV15
d_gene: -
j_gene: TRBJ2-2
CDR3nt: TGTGCCACCAGCAGAGCTAAGCCGACAGTCGGCACCGGGGAGCTGTTTTTT
CDR3aa: CATSRAKPTVGTGELFF

abundance: -
v_gene: TRBV10-3
d_gene: TRBD1
j_gene: TRBJ2-1
CDR3nt: TGTGCCACCTGCGATTGGGGACAGGGTAGCAATGAGCAGTTCTTC
CDR3aa: CATCDWGQGSNEQFF

abundance: -
v_gene: TRBV4-1
d_gene: -
j_gene: TRBJ2-3
CDR3nt: TGCGCCAGCAGCCAAGAATCAGGGCCAAACACAGATACGCAGTATTTT
CDR3aa: CASSQESGPNTDTQYF

abundance: -
v_gene: TRBV28
d_gene: -
j_gene: TRBJ2-2
CDR3nt: TGTGCCAGCAGTTTAAGCAACAGGGTCGCCCGGGAGCTGTTTTTT
CDR3aa: CASSLSNRVARELFF

abundance: -
v_gene: TRBV7-2
d_gene: TRBD2
j_gene: TRBJ2-3
CDR3nt: TGTGCCAGCAGCTTAGCCGGACTAGCGGGGGGTTTGGGGAACACAGATACGCAGTATTTT
CDR3aa: CASSLAGLAGGLGNTDTQYF

abundance: -
v_gene: TRBV7-9
d_gene: TRBD2
j_gene: TRBJ2-1
CDR3nt: TGTGCCAGCAGCTTATCCCTAGCGGGGTCCTACAATGAGCAGTTCTTC
CDR3aa: CASSLSLAGSYNEQFF

abundance: -
v_gene: TRBV30
d_gene: -
j_gene: TRBJ1-1
CDR3nt: TGTGCCGGGGGCGGGGGGGGCGGGGAAGCTTTCTTT
CDR3aa: CAGGGGGGEAFF

abundance: -
v_gene: TRBV5-1
d_gene: TRBD1
j_gene: TRBJ1-6
CDR3nt: TGCGCCAGCAGCTTGGTGGACAGGGGGCGCGGGTATAATTCACCCCTCCACTTT
CDR3aa: CASSLVDRGRGYNSPLHF

abundance: -
v_gene: TRBV10-3
d_gene: -
j_gene: TRBJ1-2
CDR3nt: TGTGCCATCAGTGAGTTAACAGATTATGGCTACACCTTC
CDR3aa: CAISELTDYGYTF

abundance: -
v_gene: TRBV18
d_gene: -
j_gene: TRBJ1-5
CDR3nt: TGTGCCAGCTCACCATCCCCCAGTGTTCAGCCCCAGCATTTT
CDR3aa: CASSPSPSVQPQHF

abundance: -
v_gene: TRBV6-1
d_gene: -
j_gene: TRBJ2-3
CDR3nt: TGTGCCAGCAGACCAGGGTGGGGCACAGATACGCAGTATTTT
CDR3aa: CASRPGWGTDTQYF

abundance: -
v_gene: TRBV7-2
d_gene: -
j_gene: TRBJ2-5
CDR3nt: TGTGCCAGCAGCTTAGACGGAGGTCCGGAGACCCAGTACTTC
CDR3aa: CASSLDGGPETQYF

abundance: -
v_gene: TRBV5-1
d_gene: -
j_gene: TRBJ2-5
CDR3nt: TGCGCCAGCAGCTTGGTCACAGGGAAAGAGACCCAGTACTTC
CDR3aa: CASSLVTGKETQYF

abundance: once
v_gene: TRBV7-2
d_gene: TRBD1
j_gene: TRBJ1-4
CDR3nt: TGTGCCAGCAGCTTCGGACAGGGAGGCAAACTGTTTTTT
CDR3aa: CASSFGQGGKLFF

abundance: -
v_gene: TRBV5-1
d_gene: TRBD1
j_gene: TRBJ2-7
CDR3nt: TGCGCCAGCAGCTTCCGGACAGGTTCCGAGCAGTACTTC
CDR3aa: CASSFRTGSEQYF

abundance: -
v_gene: TRBV9
d_gene: -
j_gene: TRBJ1-6
CDR3nt: TGTGCCAGCAGCGTCGGGGGAGTGGGATCACCCCTCCACTTT
CDR3aa: CASSVGGVGSPLHF

abundance: -
v_gene: TRBV7-9
d_gene: -
j_gene: TRBJ2-1
CDR3nt: TGTGCCAGCAGCTGGGGCCAGATAGACAGTACCTACAATGAGCAGTTCTTC
CDR3aa: CASSWGQIDSTYNEQFF

abundance: -
v_gene: TRBV28
d_gene: -
j_gene: TRBJ1-1
CDR3nt: TGTGCCAGCAGGCAACAGTTGAACACTGAAGCTTTCTTT
CDR3aa: CASRQQLNTEAFF

abundance: -
v_gene: TRBV9
d_gene: -
j_gene: TRBJ2-2
CDR3nt: TGTGCCAGCAGCGCTCACGAGCCCGGGGAGCTGTTTTTT
CDR3aa: CASSAHEPGELFF

abundance: -
v_gene: TRBV10-3
d_gene: TRBD1
j_gene: TRBJ1-1
CDR3nt: TGTGCCATCAGCGCCCCTACCGGGACAGGGGACACTGAAGCTTTCTTT
CDR3aa: CAISAPTGTGDTEAFF

abundance: once
v_gene: TRBV6-5
d_gene: TRBD1
j_gene: TRBJ1-5
CDR3nt: TGTGCCAGCAGTTCCCGAGGGACAGGGGGCCAGCCCCAGCATTTT
CDR3aa: CASSSRGTGGQPQHF